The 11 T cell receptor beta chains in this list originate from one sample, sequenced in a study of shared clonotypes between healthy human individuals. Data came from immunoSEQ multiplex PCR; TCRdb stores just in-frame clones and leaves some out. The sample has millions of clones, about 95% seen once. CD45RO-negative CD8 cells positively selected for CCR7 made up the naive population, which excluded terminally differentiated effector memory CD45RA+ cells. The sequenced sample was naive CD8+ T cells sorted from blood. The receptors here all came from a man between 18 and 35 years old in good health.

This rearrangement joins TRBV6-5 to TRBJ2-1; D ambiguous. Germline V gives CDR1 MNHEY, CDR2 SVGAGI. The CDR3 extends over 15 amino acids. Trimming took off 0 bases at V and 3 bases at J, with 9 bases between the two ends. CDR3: CASSYSIGYYNEQFF. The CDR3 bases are TGTGCCAGCAGTTACTCCATCGGCTACTACAATGAGCAGTTCTTC.

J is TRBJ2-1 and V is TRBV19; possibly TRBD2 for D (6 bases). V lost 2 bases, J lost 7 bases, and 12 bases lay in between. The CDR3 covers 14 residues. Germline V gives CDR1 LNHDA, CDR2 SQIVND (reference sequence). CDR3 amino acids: CASSIRGTFNEQFF. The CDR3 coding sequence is TGTGCCAGTAGTATAAGAGGGACTTTTAATGAGCAGTTCTTC.

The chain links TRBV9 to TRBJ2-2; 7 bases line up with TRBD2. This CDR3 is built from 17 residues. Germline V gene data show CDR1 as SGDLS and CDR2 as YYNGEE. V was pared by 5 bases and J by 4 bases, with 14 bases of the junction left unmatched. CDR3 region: CASSRRGSPRGTGELFF. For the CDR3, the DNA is TGTGCCAGCAGTCGGCGGGGGAGCCCTCGGGGCACCGGGGAGCTGTTTTTT.

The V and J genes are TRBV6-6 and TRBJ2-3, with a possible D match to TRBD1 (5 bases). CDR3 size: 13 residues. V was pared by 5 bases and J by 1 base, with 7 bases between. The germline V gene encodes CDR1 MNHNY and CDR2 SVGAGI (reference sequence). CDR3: CASSLGGTDTQYF. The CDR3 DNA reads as TGTGCCAGCAGTCTAGGGGGCACAGATACGCAGTATTTT.

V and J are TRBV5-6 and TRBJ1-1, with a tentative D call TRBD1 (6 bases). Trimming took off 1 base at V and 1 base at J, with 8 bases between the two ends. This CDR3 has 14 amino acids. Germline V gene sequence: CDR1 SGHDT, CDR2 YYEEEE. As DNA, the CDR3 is TGTGCCAGCAGCTTGCCGGGACAGAACACTGAAGCTTTCTTT. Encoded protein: CASSLPGQNTEAFF.

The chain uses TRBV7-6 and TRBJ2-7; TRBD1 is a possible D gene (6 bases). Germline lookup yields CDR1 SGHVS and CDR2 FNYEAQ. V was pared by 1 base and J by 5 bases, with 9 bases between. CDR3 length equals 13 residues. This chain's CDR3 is CASSLDQGNEQYF. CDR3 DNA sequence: TGTGCCAGCAGCTTAGATCAGGGGAACGAGCAGTACTTC.

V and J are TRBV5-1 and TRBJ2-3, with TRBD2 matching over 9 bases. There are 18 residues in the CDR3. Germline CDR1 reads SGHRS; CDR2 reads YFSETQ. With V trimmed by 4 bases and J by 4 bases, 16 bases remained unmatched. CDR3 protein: CASSMIIAGEGVADTQYF. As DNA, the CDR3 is TGCGCCAGCAGCATGATTATAGCGGGAGAAGGGGTGGCAGATACGCAGTATTTT.

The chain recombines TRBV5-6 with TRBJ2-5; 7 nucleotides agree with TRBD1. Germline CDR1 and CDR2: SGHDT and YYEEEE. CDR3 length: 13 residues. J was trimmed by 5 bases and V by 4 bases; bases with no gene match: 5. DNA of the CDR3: TGTGCCAGCAGCCTAGGACAGGATGAGACCCAGTACTTC. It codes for CASSLGQDETQYF. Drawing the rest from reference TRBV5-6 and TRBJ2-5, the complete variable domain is DAGVTQSPTHLIKTRGQQVTLRCSPKSGHDTVSWYQQALGQGPQFIFQYYEEEERQRGNFPDRFSGHQFPNYSSELNVNALLLGDSALYLCASSLGQDETQYFGPGTRLLVL.

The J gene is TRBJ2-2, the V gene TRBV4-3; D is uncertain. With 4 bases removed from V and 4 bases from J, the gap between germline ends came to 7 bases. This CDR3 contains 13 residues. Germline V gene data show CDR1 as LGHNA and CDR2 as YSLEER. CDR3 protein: CASSPGPTGELFF. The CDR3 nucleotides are TGCGCCAGCAGCCCCGGACCCACCGGGGAGCTGTTTTTT.

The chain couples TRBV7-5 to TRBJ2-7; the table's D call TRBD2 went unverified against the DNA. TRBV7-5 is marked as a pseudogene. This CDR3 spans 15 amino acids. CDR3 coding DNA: TGTGCCAGAAGGGGGGGGAAAGGAAACTCCTACGAGCAGTACTTC. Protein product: CARRGGKGNSYEQYF.

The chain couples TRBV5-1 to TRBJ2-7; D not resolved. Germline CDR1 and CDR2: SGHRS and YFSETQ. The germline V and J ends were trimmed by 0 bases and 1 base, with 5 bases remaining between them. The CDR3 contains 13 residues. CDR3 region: CASSLGWSYEQYF. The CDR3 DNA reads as TGCGCCAGCAGCTTGGGGTGGTCCTACGAGCAGTACTTC.